This T cell receptor beta chain was sequenced during a study of blood T cell repertoires in COVID-19. Across the whole study: Spain, Italy and the United States supplied samples that represented acute and convalescent COVID-19. The cDNA or gDNA used as material had been derived from T cells, B-cell-depleted T cells, or PBMCs.

Under the authors' procedure: Estimation of nucleated cell counts relied on the amplification of reference gene primers. Produced via immunoSEQ multiplex PCR; TCRdb's table is partial and in-frame only. V, J and clone size are taken as reported in that table, and D and trimming were inferred from the DNA itself. The sample records over 150,000 clones, more than 75% being singletons. Sequenced input: peripheral blood. This receptor was obtained from a middle-aged man with active or convalescent COVID-19.

The DNA for the CDR3 is TGTGCCAGCAGTGAGGCGGAGGGGAATGAAAAACTGTTTTTT. This sequence encodes CASSEAEGNEKLFF. J is TRBJ1-4 and V is TRBV2, with D perhaps TRBD1 (5 bases). CDR3 length equals 14 residues. With 3 bases removed from V and 5 bases from J, the gap between germline ends came to 10 bases. The germline V gene has CDR1 SNHLY and CDR2 FYNNEI.